One and the same sample provided the 6 T cell receptor beta chains below, sequenced in a study of OX40 agonist ivuxolimab in advanced cancers. Data came from immunoSEQ multiplex PCR; TCRdb stores just in-frame clones and leaves some out. The top ten clones hold 12% of a sample with roughly 63,000 clones, roughly 89% of them seen once. This material consisted of CD4+ or CD8+ T cells sorted from blood, taken in a trial of the OX40 agonist ivuxolimab. The receptors were sampled from an adult with an advanced solid tumor such as melanoma, head and neck, liver or kidney cancer.

The rearrangement uses TRBV7-8 and TRBJ1-4; possibly TRBD1 for D (5 bases). In germline, CDR1 is SGHVS, CDR2 FQNEAQ. V shed 2 bases and J shed 5 bases, with 12 bases lying between them. The CDR3 runs to 15 residues. The CDR3 reads CASSLRGVANEKLFF. CDR3 DNA: TGTGCCAGCAGCTTAAGGGGCGTAGCAAATGAAAAACTGTTTTTT. Full variable domain (missing parts from reference TRBV7-8 and TRBJ1-4): GAGVSQSPRYKVAKRGQDVALRCDPISGHVSLFWYQQALGQGPEFLTYFQNEAQLDKSGLPSDRFFAERPEGSVSTLKIQRTQQEDSAVYLCASSLRGVANEKLFFGSGTQLSVL.

The chain has TRBV27 and TRBJ2-5; 7 bases align to TRBD1. This CDR3 has 15 residues. The germline gives CDR1 MNHEY, CDR2 SMNVEV (reference sequence). With V trimmed by 5 bases and J by 2 bases, 8 bases remained unmatched. Written as DNA, the CDR3 is TGTGCCAGCAGTCCAAGACAGGGAACACAAGAGACCCAGTACTTC. Translation: CASSPRQGTQETQYF.

CDR3 amino acids: CSVEGGTWGEAFF. The DNA of the CDR3 is TGCAGCGTTGAAGGAGGGACGTGGGGTGAAGCTTTCTTT. The genes are TRBV29-1 and TRBJ1-1, with D possibly TRBD1 on 5 matching bases. Trimming left V 1 base short and J 7 bases short, with 13 bases between. Looked up from germline, CDR1 is SQVTM and CDR2 is ANQGSEA. This CDR3 has 13 residues.

The V and J genes are TRBV9 and TRBJ1-1, with D maybe TRBD1 (6 bases). In germline, CDR1 is SGDLS, CDR2 YYNGEE. The CDR3 loop spans 12 amino acids. Trimming pared 5 bases from V and 11 bases from J, leaving 16 bases between. CDR3 protein: CASSPQGSGAFF. The CDR3 coding sequence is TGTGCCAGCAGTCCCCAGGGGAGCGGGGCTTTCTTT.

The chain links TRBV6-5 to TRBJ2-1; D call uncertain. V was cut by 7 bases and J by 6 bases, with 7 bases left in between. Per the germline V gene, CDR1 is MNHEY and CDR2 is SVGAGI. The CDR3 extends over 11 amino acids. CDR3 nucleotides: TGTGCCAGCATTTTCGGCAATGAGCAGTTCTTC. Amino acid sequence: CASIFGNEQFF.

The V call is TRBV11-2, the J call TRBJ2-1; D is ambiguous. Looked up from germline, CDR1 is SGHAT and CDR2 is FQNNGV. The CDR3 spans 15 residues. Trimming shortened V by 6 bases and J by 0 bases, and 12 bases separated the two germline ends. In DNA form, the CDR3 reads TGTGCCAGCAGTTCCAAACCTAGCTCCTACAATGAGCAGTTCTTC. This encodes CASSSKPSSYNEQFF. Full variable domain (missing parts from reference TRBV11-2 and TRBJ2-1): EAGVAQSPRYKIIEKRQSVAFWCNPISGHATLYWYQQILGQGPKLLIQFQNNGVVDDSQLPKDRFSAERLKGVDSTLKIQPAKLEDSAVYLCASSSKPSSYNEQFFGPGTRLTVL.